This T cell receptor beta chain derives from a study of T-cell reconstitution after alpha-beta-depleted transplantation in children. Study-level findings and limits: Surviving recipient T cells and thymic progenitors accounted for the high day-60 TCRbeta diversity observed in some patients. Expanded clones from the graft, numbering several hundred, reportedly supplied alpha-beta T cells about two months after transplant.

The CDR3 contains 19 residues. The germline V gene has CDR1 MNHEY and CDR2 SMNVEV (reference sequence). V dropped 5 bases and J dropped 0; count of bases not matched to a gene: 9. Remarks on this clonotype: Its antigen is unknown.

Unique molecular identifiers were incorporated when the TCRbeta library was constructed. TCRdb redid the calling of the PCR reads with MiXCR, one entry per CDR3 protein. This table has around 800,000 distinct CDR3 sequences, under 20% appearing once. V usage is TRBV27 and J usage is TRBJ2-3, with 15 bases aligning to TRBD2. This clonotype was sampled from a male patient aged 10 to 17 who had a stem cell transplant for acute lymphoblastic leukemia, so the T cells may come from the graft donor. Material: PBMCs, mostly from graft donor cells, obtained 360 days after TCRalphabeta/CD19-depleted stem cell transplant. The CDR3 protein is CASSLRTSGRATSTDTQYF. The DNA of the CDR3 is TGTGCCAGCAGTCTCCGGACTAGCGGGAGGGCAACAAGCACAGATACGCAGTATTTT.